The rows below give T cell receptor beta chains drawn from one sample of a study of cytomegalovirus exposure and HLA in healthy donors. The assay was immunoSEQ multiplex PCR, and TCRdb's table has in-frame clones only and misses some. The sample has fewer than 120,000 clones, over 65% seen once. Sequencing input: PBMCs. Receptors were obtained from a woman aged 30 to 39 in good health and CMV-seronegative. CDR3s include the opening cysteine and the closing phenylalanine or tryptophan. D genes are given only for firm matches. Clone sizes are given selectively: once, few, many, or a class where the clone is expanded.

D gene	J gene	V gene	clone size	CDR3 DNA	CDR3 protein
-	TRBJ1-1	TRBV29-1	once	TGCAGCGCCCCCAGGGGAACTGAAGCTTTCTTT	CSAPRGTEAFF
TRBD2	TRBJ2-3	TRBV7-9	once	TGTGCCAGCAGGATCGGGCTAGCGGGGAAGGATACGCAGTATTTT	CASRIGLAGKDTQYF
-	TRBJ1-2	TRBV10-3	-	TGTGCCATCAGTGATGCGGGGGCATCTGGCTACACCTTC	CAISDAGASGYTF
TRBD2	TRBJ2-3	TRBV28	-	TGTGCCAGCCGGGTAGCGGGGAGAAGCACAGATACGCAGTATTTT	CASRVAGRSTDTQYF
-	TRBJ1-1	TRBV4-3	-	TGCGCCAGCAGCCAAGGGAGGGTGAACACTGAAGCTTTCTTT	CASSQGRVNTEAFF
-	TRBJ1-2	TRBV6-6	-	TGTGCCAGCAGTTACGAGGGCCCCTATGGCTACACCTTC	CASSYEGPYGYTF
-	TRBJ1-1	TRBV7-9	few	TGTGCCAGCAGCTTACTAGGGAACACTGAAGCTTTCTTT	CASSLLGNTEAFF
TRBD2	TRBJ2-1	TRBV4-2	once	TGTGCCAGCAGCCAATTACAACTAGCGGACAACAATGAGCAGTTCTTC	CASSQLQLADNNEQFF
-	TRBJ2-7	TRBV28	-	TGTGCCAGCTCCCCCGTTGGGCAGGGGTACGAGCAGTACTTC	CASSPVGQGYEQYF
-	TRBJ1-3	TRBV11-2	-	TGTGCCAGCAGCCCCGGGTTGCGGGGGAGCGGAAACACCATATATTTT	CASSPGLRGSGNTIYF
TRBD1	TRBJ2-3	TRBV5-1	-	TGCGCCAGCAGGTTAGGGGGACAGAGATCAGATACGCAGTATTTT	CASRLGGQRSDTQYF
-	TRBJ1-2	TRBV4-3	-	TGCGCCAGCAGCCAAGAGCGGGGGGTTTCTTCTGGCTACACCTTC	CASSQERGVSSGYTF
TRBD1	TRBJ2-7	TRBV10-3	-	TGTGCCATCAGCACCGACAGGGCGTACGAGCAGTACTTC	CAISTDRAYEQYF
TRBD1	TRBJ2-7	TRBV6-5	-	TGTGCCAGCAGTTCGGACAGGGGGCGAACCTACGAGCAGTACTTC	CASSSDRGRTYEQYF
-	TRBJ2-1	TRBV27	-	TGTGCCAGCAGTTTATCGATACTAGCAAATGAGCAGTTCTTC	CASSLSILANEQFF
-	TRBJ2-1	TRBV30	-	TGTGCCTGGAGGGAACAAAGGGGGGGGGTAATCAATGAGCAGTTCTTC	CAWREQRGGVINEQFF
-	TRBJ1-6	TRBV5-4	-	TGTGCCAGCAGCTTCTTCCAGGGGAACGGAAATTCACCCCTCCACTTT	CASSFFQGNGNSPLHF
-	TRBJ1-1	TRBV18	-	TGTGCCAGCTCACCACAGCGGAACACTGAAGCTTTCTTT	CASSPQRNTEAFF
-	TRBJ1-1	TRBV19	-	TGTGCCAGTAGCGAGACAGGGAACACTGAAGCTTTCTTT	CASSETGNTEAFF
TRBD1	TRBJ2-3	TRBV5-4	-	TGTGCCAGCAGCGATCGACAGGGGGCGAGAGATACGCAGTATTTT	CASSDRQGARDTQYF
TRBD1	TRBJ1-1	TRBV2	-	TGTGCCAGCAGTGACAGGGGGCGAGACACTGAAGCTTTCTTT	CASSDRGRDTEAFF
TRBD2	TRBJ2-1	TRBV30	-	TGTGCCTGGAGCAAGACTAGCGGGGTTAAGCAGTTCTTC	CAWSKTSGVKQFF
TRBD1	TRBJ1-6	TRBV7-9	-	TGTGCCAGCAGCTCGCGACAGGGGCGAAATTCACCCCTCCACTTT	CASSSRQGRNSPLHF
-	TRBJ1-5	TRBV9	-	TGTGCCAGCAGCGCAACAGGCTATAGCAATCAGCCCCAGCATTTT	CASSATGYSNQPQHF
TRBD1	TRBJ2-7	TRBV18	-	TGTGCCAGCTCCCCGGGACAGGGGGTCTACGAGCAGTACTTC	CASSPGQGVYEQYF
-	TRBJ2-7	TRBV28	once	TGTGCCAGCAGTTTCGCAGGCTACGAGCAGTACTTC	CASSFAGYEQYF
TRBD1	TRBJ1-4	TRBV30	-	TGTGCCTGGAGTACCGGTATGGGACAGGGGGATGAAAAACTGTTTTTT	CAWSTGMGQGDEKLFF
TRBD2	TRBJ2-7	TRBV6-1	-	TGTGCCAGCAGTGAATTGGGGACTAGCAGCGAGCAGTACTTC	CASSELGTSSEQYF
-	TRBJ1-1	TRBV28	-	TGTGCCAGCAGTTTAGAGAGCCCCAACACTGAAGCTTTCTTT	CASSLESPNTEAFF
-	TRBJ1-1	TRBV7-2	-	TGTGCCAGCAGCCCCCGGCAGGGTAAGACTGAAGCTTTCTTT	CASSPRQGKTEAFF
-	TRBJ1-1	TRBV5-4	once	TGTGCCAGCAGCGGAGGGGTCGGGGACACTGAAGCTTTCTTT	CASSGGVGDTEAFF
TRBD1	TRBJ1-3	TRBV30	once	TGTGCCTGGAGTGTACTCCGGACAGGGACTGGAAACACCATATATTTT	CAWSVLRTGTGNTIYF
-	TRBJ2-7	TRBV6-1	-	TGTGCCAGCAGGAACACAGGGTCGGGCGAGCAGTACTTC	CASRNTGSGEQYF
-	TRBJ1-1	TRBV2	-	TGTGCCAGCAGGGTCTGGGAGGGGCGGAACACTGAAGCTTTCTTT	CASRVWEGRNTEAFF
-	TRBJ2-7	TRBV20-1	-	TGCAGTTCTAAAGAATACTACGAGCAGTACTTC	CSSKEYYEQYF
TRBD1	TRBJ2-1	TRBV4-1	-	TGCGCCAGCAGCCAAGGGGACAGGGTTAGGAGCGATGAGCAGTTCTTC	CASSQGDRVRSDEQFF
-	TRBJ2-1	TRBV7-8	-	TGTGCCAGCAGCCCGCGGGACTCTTACAATGAGCAGTTCTTC	CASSPRDSYNEQFF
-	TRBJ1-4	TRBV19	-	TGTGCCAGTAGTAAAACCTCCAGGGTTGAACTGTTTTTT	CASSKTSRVELFF
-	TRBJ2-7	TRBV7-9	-	TGTGCCAGCAGCCCATCGTCTGTAGCCGGCGAGCAGTACTTC	CASSPSSVAGEQYF
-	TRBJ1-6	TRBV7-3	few	TGTGCCAGCAGCTCCCAGGGGTATAATTCACCCCTCCACTTT	CASSSQGYNSPLHF